The rows below give T cell receptor beta chains drawn from one sample of a study of blood T cell repertoires in COVID-19. Sequenced by immunoSEQ multiplex PCR; TCRdb stores in-frame clones only, minus some. The table includes 100,000 to 150,000 clones, 65% to 90% detected once. Sequenced sample: peripheral blood. The receptors were gathered from a man of 80 years or more with active or convalescent COVID-19. Both conserved end residues are part of each CDR3. Fields, in order: clone size, J gene, CDR3 length, V gene, D gene, CDR3 protein, CDR3 DNA. The D gene is left open where the match is weak. Clone size is shown for a subset of rows, as once, few, many or a class of expanded clone.

clone size: .; J gene: TRBJ2-2; CDR3 length: 13; V gene: TRBV9; D gene: .; CDR3 protein: CASSSSFTGELFF; CDR3 DNA: TGTGCCAGCAGCTCCTCGTTCACCGGGGAGCTGTTTTTT
clone size: .; J gene: TRBJ1-1; CDR3 length: 14; V gene: TRBV5-1; D gene: TRBD1; CDR3 protein: CASSLEGGSTEAFF; CDR3 DNA: TGCGCCAGCAGCTTGGAAGGGGGCTCCACTGAAGCTTTCTTT
clone size: .; J gene: TRBJ1-1; CDR3 length: 14; V gene: TRBV19; D gene: .; CDR3 protein: CASTPYRGLTEAFF; CDR3 DNA: TGTGCCAGTACCCCTTACCGTGGGCTCACTGAAGCTTTCTTT
clone size: .; J gene: TRBJ2-7; CDR3 length: 14; V gene: TRBV18; D gene: TRBD1; CDR3 protein: CASSLSGTGPPEYF; CDR3 DNA: TGTGCCAGCTCACTTTCCGGGACAGGACCCCCTGAGTACTTC
clone size: few; J gene: TRBJ2-2; CDR3 length: 14; V gene: TRBV19; D gene: .; CDR3 protein: CASRNFWATGELFF; CDR3 DNA: TGTGCCAGTAGGAACTTCTGGGCCACCGGGGAGCTGTTTTTT
clone size: .; J gene: TRBJ2-2; CDR3 length: 15; V gene: TRBV9; D gene: TRBD1; CDR3 protein: CASSASTGGTGELFF; CDR3 DNA: TGTGCCAGCAGCGCCTCGACAGGGGGCACCGGGGAGCTGTTTTTT
clone size: .; J gene: TRBJ1-2; CDR3 length: 14; V gene: TRBV29-1; D gene: TRBD1; CDR3 protein: CSVESTGAGYGYTF; CDR3 DNA: TGCAGCGTTGAGTCGACAGGGGCGGGATATGGCTACACCTTC
clone size: .; J gene: TRBJ2-1; CDR3 length: 13; V gene: TRBV12-5; D gene: .; CDR3 protein: CASGFGGAGEQFF; CDR3 DNA: TGTGCTAGTGGTTTTGGGGGCGCGGGTGAGCAGTTCTTC
clone size: once; J gene: TRBJ2-7; CDR3 length: 16; V gene: TRBV7-2; D gene: TRBD1; CDR3 protein: CASSGFGTGSSYEQYF; CDR3 DNA: TGTGCCAGCAGCGGGTTCGGGACAGGGAGCTCCTACGAGCAGTACTTC
clone size: .; J gene: TRBJ1-2; CDR3 length: 16; V gene: TRBV19; D gene: TRBD1; CDR3 protein: CASSDRVTGLNYGYTF; CDR3 DNA: TGTGCCAGTAGTGACAGGGTAACGGGACTTAACTATGGCTACACCTTC
clone size: .; J gene: TRBJ2-3; CDR3 length: 17; V gene: TRBV25-1; D gene: TRBD2; CDR3 protein: CASSETSSGSGADTQYF; CDR3 DNA: TGTGCCAGCAGTGAAACGTCTAGCGGGAGTGGGGCAGATACGCAGTATTTT
clone size: few; J gene: TRBJ1-4; CDR3 length: 16; V gene: TRBV12-1; D gene: .; CDR3 protein: CASSSGDRVLVEKLFF; CDR3 DNA: TGTGCCAGCAGCTCCGGCGACAGGGTATTGGTTGAAAAACTGTTTTTT
clone size: once; J gene: TRBJ2-7; CDR3 length: 16; V gene: TRBV21-1; D gene: .; CDR3 protein: CASSAPPPGQNYEQYF; CDR3 DNA: TGTGCCAGCAGCGCCCCTCCTCCGGGACAGAACTACGAGCAGTACTTC
clone size: .; J gene: TRBJ2-3; CDR3 length: 16; V gene: TRBV3-1/TRBV3-2; D gene: TRBD2; CDR3 protein: CASTRTSGTSTDTQYF; CDR3 DNA: TGTGCCAGCACCCGGACTAGCGGAACTAGCACAGATACGCAGTATTTT
clone size: .; J gene: TRBJ2-7; CDR3 length: 18; V gene: TRBV3-1/TRBV3-2; D gene: TRBD2; CDR3 protein: CASSQAGGGGRRLGEQYF; CDR3 DNA: TGTGCCAGCAGCCAAGCGGGGGGAGGAGGGAGGCGTCTCGGAGAGCAGTACTTC
clone size: .; J gene: TRBJ1-2; CDR3 length: 15; V gene: TRBV30; D gene: TRBD1; CDR3 protein: CAWRRGTGSNYGYTF; CDR3 DNA: TGTGCCTGGAGGAGGGGGACAGGGTCTAACTATGGCTACACCTTC
clone size: .; J gene: TRBJ2-7; CDR3 length: 16; V gene: TRBV5-5; D gene: TRBD2; CDR3 protein: CASSRFGAGASYEQYF; CDR3 DNA: TGTGCCAGCAGCCGATTTGGAGCGGGGGCCTCCTACGAGCAGTACTTC
clone size: .; J gene: TRBJ1-5; CDR3 length: 17; V gene: TRBV28; D gene: TRBD1; CDR3 protein: CASSFVLEQGTGQPQHF; CDR3 DNA: TGTGCCAGCAGTTTCGTTCTGGAACAGGGGACAGGTCAGCCCCAGCATTTT